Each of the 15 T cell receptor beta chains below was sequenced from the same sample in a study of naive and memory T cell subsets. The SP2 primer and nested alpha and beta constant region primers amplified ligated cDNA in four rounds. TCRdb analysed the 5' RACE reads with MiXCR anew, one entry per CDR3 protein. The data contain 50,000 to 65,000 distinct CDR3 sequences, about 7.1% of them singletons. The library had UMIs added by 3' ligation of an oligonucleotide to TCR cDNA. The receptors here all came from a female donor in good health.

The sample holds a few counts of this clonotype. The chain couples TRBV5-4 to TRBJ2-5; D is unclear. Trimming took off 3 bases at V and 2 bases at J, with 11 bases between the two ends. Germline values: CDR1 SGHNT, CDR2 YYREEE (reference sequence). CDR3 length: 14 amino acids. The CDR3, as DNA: TGTGCCAGCAGCTCGTCGAGCGTACAAGAGACCCAGTACTTC. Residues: CASSSSSVQETQYF.

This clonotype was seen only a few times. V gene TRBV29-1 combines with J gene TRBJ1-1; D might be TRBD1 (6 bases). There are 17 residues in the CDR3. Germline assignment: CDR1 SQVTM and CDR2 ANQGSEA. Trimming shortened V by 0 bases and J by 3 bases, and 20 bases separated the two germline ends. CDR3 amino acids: CSVEDYTHRAGYTEAFF. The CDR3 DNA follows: TGCAGCGTTGAAGACTACACCCACAGGGCCGGATACACTGAAGCTTTCTTT.

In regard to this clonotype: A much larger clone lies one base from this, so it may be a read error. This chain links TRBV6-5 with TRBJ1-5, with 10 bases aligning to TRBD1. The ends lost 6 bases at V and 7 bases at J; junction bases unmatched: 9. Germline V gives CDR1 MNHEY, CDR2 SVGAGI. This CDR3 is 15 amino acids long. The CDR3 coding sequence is TGTGCCAGCAGGAGGACAGGGGGAGTGGGCCAGCCCCAGCATTTT. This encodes CASRRTGGVGQPQHF.

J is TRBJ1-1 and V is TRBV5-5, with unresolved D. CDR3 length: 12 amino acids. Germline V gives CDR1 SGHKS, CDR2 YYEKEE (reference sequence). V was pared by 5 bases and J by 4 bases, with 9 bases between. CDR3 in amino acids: CASRKDLTEAFF. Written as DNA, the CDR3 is TGTGCCAGCAGGAAGGACCTCACTGAAGCTTTCTTT.

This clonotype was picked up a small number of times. Here the CDR3 DNA reads TGTGCCAGCAGTGAACGCGGGGACAGCAACTATGGCTACACCTTC. It codes for CASSERGDSNYGYTF. The chain couples TRBV6-1 to TRBJ1-2; TRBD1 aligns across 7 bases. CDR1 MNHNS and CDR2 SASEGT come from the germline V gene. The CDR3 spans 15 residues. V lost 2 bases and J lost 2; bases outside the gene matches: 5.

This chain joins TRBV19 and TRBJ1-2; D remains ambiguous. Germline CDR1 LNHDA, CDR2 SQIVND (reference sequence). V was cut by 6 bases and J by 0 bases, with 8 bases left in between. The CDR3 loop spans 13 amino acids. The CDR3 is CASRQRANYGYTF. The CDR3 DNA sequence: TGTGCCAGTAGACAACGGGCTAACTATGGCTACACCTTC.

CDR3: CASSGHFGNSPLHF. CDR3 in DNA: TGTGCCAGCAGCGGACATTTCGGTAATTCACCCCTCCACTTT. The chain combines TRBV2 with TRBJ1-6; possible D gene TRBD1, 5 bases. This CDR3 is 14 amino acids long. V lost 6 bases to trimming and J lost 6 bases, with 12 bases between them. CDR1 is SNHLY and CDR2 is FYNNEI in the germline V gene.

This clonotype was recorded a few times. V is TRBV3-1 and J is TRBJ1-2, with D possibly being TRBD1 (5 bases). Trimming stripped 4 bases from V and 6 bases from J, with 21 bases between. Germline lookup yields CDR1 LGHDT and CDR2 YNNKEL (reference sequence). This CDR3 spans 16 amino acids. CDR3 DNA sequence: TGTGCCAGCAGCCCCTATGGGGCAGGCCCAAAAAATGGCTACACCTTC. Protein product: CASSPYGAGPKNGYTF.

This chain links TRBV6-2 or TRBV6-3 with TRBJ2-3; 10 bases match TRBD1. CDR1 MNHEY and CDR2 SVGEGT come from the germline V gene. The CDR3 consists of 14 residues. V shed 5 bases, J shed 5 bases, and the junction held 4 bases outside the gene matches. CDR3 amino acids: CASSPDRGRDTQYF. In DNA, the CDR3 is TGTGCCAGCAGTCCCGACAGGGGGCGAGATACGCAGTATTTT.

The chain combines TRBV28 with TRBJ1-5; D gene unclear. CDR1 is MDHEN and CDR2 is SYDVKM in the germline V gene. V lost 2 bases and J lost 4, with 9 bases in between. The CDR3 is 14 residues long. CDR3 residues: CASSLADGNQPQHF. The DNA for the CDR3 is TGTGCCAGCAGTTTAGCCGACGGGAATCAGCCCCAGCATTTT. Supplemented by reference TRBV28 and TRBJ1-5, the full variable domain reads DVKVTQSSRYLVKRTGEKVFLECVQDMDHENMFWYRQDPGLGLRLIYFSYDVKMKEKGDIPEGYSVSREKKERFSLILESASTNQTSMYLCASSLADGNQPQHFGDGTRLSIL.

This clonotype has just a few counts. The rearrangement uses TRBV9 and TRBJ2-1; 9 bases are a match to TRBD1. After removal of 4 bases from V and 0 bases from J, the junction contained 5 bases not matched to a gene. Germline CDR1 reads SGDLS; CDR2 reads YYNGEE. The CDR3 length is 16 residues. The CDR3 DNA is TGTGCCAGCAGCCATTCGACAGGGGGCTCCTACAATGAGCAGTTCTTC. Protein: CASSHSTGGSYNEQFF.

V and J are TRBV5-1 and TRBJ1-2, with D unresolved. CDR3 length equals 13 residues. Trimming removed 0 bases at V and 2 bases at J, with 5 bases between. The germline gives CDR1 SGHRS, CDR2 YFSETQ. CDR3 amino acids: CASSLGQNYGYTF. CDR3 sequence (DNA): TGCGCCAGCAGCTTGGGCCAGAACTATGGCTACACCTTC.

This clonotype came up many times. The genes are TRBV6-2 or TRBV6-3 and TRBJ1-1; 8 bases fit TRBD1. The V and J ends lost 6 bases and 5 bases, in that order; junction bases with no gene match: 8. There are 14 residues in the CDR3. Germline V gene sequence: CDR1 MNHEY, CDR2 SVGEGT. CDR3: CASRPTGVRTEAFF. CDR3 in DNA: TGTGCCAGCAGACCGACAGGGGTAAGGACTGAAGCTTTCTTT.

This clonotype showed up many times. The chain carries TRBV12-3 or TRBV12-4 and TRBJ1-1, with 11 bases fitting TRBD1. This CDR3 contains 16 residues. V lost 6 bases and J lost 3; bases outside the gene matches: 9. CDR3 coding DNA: TGTGCCAGCAGGTCAATCCCGGGACAGGGGGACACTGAAGCTTTCTTT. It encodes CASRSIPGQGDTEAFF.

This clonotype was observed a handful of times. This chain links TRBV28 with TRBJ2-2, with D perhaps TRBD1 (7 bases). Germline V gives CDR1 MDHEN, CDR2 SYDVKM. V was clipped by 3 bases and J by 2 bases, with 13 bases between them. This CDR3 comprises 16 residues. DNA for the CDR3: TGTGCCAGCAGTTTTAAGCAGGGGGGTAACACCGGGGAGCTGTTTTTT. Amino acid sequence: CASSFKQGGNTGELFF.